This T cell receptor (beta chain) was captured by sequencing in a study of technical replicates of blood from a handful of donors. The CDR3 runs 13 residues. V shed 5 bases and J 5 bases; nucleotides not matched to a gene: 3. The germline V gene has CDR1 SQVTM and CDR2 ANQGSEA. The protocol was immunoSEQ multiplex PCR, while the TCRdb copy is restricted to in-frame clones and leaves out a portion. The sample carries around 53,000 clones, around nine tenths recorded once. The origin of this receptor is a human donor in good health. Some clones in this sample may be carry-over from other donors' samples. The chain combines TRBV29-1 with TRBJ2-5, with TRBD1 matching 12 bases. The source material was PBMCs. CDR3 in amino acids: CSVRDRGLETQYF. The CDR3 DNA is TGCAGCGTTAGGGACAGGGGGCTGGAGACCCAGTACTTC.